This TCR beta chain is from a study of T cell repertoires in cytomegalovirus infection. This clonotype was seen only a few times. The CDR3 has 17 amino acids. Germline V lookup: CDR1 SGHTA, CDR2 FQGNSA. V dropped 5 bases and J dropped 5 bases, with 22 bases sitting between them. One entry per CDR3 protein, called by TCRdb with MiXCR from the reads. The table includes more than 150,000 distinct CDR3 sequences, roughly a sixth detected once. The source material was CD8+ T cells from PBMCs. V is TRBV7-2 and J is TRBJ2-1, with D possibly being TRBD1 or TRBD2 (5 bases each). This clonotype originated in a human donor in good health (CMV status not recorded). Some clones in this sample may be carry-over from other donors' samples. The CDR3 nucleotides are TGTGCCAGCAGCAAGAACCGGGACCCACCCGAGAACAATGAGCAGTTCTTC. Translation gives CASSKNRDPPENNEQFF.